The 2 T cell receptor beta chains below were found in one sample sequenced in a study of blood T cell repertoires in COVID-19. Here immunoSEQ multiplex PCR was the method, and the copy in TCRdb shows in-frame clones only, minus some. The data contain some 150,000 clones, around three quarters of them singletons. Sequenced: peripheral blood. These receptors were collected from a man aged 45-65 years with active or convalescent COVID-19.

The CDR3 spells CASSPGLAGINNEQFF. The CDR3 coding sequence is TGTGCCAGCAGCCCCGGACTAGCGGGGATTAACAATGAGCAGTTCTTC. The rearrangement joins TRBV5-6 to TRBJ2-1; 12 nucleotides match TRBD2. In germline, CDR1 is SGHDT, CDR2 YYEEEE. J was trimmed by 5 bases and V by 4 bases; bases with no gene match: 7. The CDR3 extends over 16 amino acids.

The rearrangement uses TRBV7-3 and TRBJ2-1, with 9 bases fitting TRBD2. V trimming: 5 bases; J trimming: 7 bases; junction bases outside the gene matches: 9. Germline values: CDR1 SGHTA, CDR2 FQGTGA. The CDR3 runs to 15 residues. The CDR3 loop reads CASSKGGLARNEQFF. The CDR3 nucleotides are TGTGCCAGCAGCAAAGGTGGACTAGCGCGAAATGAGCAGTTCTTC.